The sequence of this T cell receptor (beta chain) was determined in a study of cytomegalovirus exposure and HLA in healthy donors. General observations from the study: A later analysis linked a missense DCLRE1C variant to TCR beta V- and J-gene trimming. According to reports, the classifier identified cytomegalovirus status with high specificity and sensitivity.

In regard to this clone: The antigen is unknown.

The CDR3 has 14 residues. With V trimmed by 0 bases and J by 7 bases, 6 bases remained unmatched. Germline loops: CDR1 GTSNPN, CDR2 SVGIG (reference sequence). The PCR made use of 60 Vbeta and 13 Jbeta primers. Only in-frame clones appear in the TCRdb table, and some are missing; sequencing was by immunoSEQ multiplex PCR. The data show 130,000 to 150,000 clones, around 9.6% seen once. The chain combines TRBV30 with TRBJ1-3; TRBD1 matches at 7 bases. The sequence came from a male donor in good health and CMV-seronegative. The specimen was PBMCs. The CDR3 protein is CAWSVGDSRNTIYF. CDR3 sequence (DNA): TGTGCCTGGAGTGTGGGGGACAGCCGGAACACCATATATTTT.